In its sample, the clone carrying this TCR beta chain was seen once. Its antigen is currently unknown. The data originate from a study of cytomegalovirus exposure and HLA in healthy donors. Study conclusions and caveats: According to the study, some 160 TCR beta chains were cytomegalovirus-associated.

Germline CDR1 SGHNT, CDR2 YYREEE (reference sequence). V shed 4 bases and J 0 bases; nucleotides not matched to a gene: 13. The CDR3 is 18 amino acids. Generated by immunoSEQ multiplex PCR, the TCRdb table keeps only in-frame clones and is missing some. The profile shows 100,000 to 150,000 clones, roughly 90% of them singletons. The sample taken for sequencing was PBMCs. The sequence was obtained from a woman aged 18-29 years in good health and CMV-seronegative. This chain joins TRBV5-4 and TRBJ2-3; 8 bases agree with TRBD2. This CDR3 is CASSLRAAGGPSTDTQYF. CDR3 DNA sequence: TGTGCCAGCAGCCTAAGAGCGGCGGGGGGCCCTAGCACAGATACGCAGTATTTT.